This note documents a single TCR beta chain sequence. Its antigen remains unknown. Profiled with immunoSEQ multiplex PCR; TCRdb holds only in-frame clones, not every one. The sample lists some 170,000 clones; about 93% were seen once. V was clipped by 3 bases and J by 4 bases, with 7 bases between them. The CDR3 length is 12 residues. Germline CDR1 and CDR2: GTSNPN and SVGIG (reference sequence). The source of the sample is a study of T cell responses to AZD1222 COVID-19 vaccine. Study-wide results and limits: The study sampled repertoires only after the peak T cell response. Most donors were white British and more were female, and clonal diversity was possibly underestimated. Breadth and depth of Spike-specific TCRs rose after two AZD1222 doses.

This TCR was sampled from an adult who received the MenACWY meningococcal vaccine as a control. Sequenced here: peripheral blood, sampled 28 days after the second dose of the MenACWY control vaccine. The chain combines TRBV30 with TRBJ1-3; a possible D gene is TRBD1 (6 bases). In DNA form, the CDR3 reads TGTGCCTGGAGGGGGGCCGGAAACACCATATATTTT. Protein product: CAWRGAGNTIYF.